A selection of T cell receptor beta chains follows, all from one sample in a study of CD8 T cells in Susac syndrome. MiXCR was run by TCRdb on the immunoSEQ multiplex PCR reads, yielding one entry per CDR3 protein. The sample records 250,000 to 350,000 distinct CDR3 sequences, 80% to 90% being singletons. Sequences were obtained from CD8+ T cells from PBMCs. These receptors were taken from a human donor with multiple sclerosis. Both conserved end residues are part of each CDR3. Each record gives: D gene, clone size, V gene, J gene, CDR3 protein, CDR3 DNA. The D gene is left open where the match is weak. Some rows have no size entry. The others give once, few or many, or a class for an expanded clone.

d_call: .
clone_size: .
v_call: TRBV13
j_call: TRBJ1-1
cdr3_aa: CASSLDRIGTEAFF
cdr3_nt: TGTGCCAGCAGCTTGGACCGGATTGGCACTGAAGCTTTCTTT

d_call: .
clone_size: .
v_call: TRBV15
j_call: TRBJ2-4
cdr3_aa: CATTGGAKNIQYF
cdr3_nt: TGTGCCACCACTGGCGGAGCCAAAAACATTCAGTACTTC

d_call: .
clone_size: .
v_call: TRBV6-1
j_call: TRBJ2-3
cdr3_aa: CASSEIGTDTQYF
cdr3_nt: TGTGCCAGCAGTGAAATCGGCACAGATACGCAGTATTTT

d_call: TRBD2
clone_size: .
v_call: TRBV2
j_call: TRBJ2-7
cdr3_aa: CASRIPGLSLEQYF
cdr3_nt: TGTGCCAGCAGGATACCGGGACTATCTTTAGAGCAGTACTTC

d_call: .
clone_size: .
v_call: TRBV6-5
j_call: TRBJ2-1
cdr3_aa: CASSYEGGVGSYNEQLF
cdr3_nt: TGTGCCAGCAGTTACGAGGGGGGAGTCGGCTCCTACAATGAGCAGCTCTTC

d_call: TRBD2
clone_size: .
v_call: TRBV9
j_call: TRBJ2-3
cdr3_aa: CASSVELGTSGRTDTQYF
cdr3_nt: TGTGCCAGCAGCGTCGAGTTAGGGACTAGCGGGAGAACAGATACGCAGTATTTT

d_call: .
clone_size: .
v_call: TRBV19
j_call: TRBJ1-5
cdr3_aa: CASSLTAYSNQPQHF
cdr3_nt: TGTGCCAGTAGTTTGACAGCTTATAGCAATCAGCCCCAGCATTTT

d_call: TRBD2
clone_size: .
v_call: TRBV7-8
j_call: TRBJ2-3
cdr3_aa: CASNSGGTDTQYF
cdr3_nt: TGTGCCAGCAATAGCGGGGGCACAGATACGCAGTATTTT

d_call: TRBD2
clone_size: .
v_call: TRBV7-2
j_call: TRBJ2-1
cdr3_aa: CASSFPSSGRSYNEQFF
cdr3_nt: TGTGCCAGCAGCTTCCCCAGTAGCGGGAGGAGTTACAATGAGCAGTTCTTC

d_call: TRBD1
clone_size: .
v_call: TRBV7-9
j_call: TRBJ2-7
cdr3_aa: CASSLTGGTEQYF
cdr3_nt: TGTGCCAGCAGTCTGACAGGGGGGACGGAGCAGTACTTC

d_call: .
clone_size: once
v_call: TRBV5-6
j_call: TRBJ2-7
cdr3_aa: CTSSFTASNEQYF
cdr3_nt: TGTACCAGCAGCTTCACAGCCAGCAACGAGCAGTACTTC

d_call: .
clone_size: .
v_call: TRBV6-5
j_call: TRBJ2-3
cdr3_aa: CASRPSTGTDTQYF
cdr3_nt: TGTGCCAGCAGGCCTAGCACGGGCACGGATACGCAGTATTTT

d_call: .
clone_size: .
v_call: TRBV9
j_call: TRBJ1-2
cdr3_aa: CASSVGTTNNYGYTF
cdr3_nt: TGTGCCAGCAGCGTAGGGACAACGAACAACTATGGCTACACTTTC

d_call: .
clone_size: .
v_call: TRBV9
j_call: TRBJ2-3
cdr3_aa: CASSLSISSTDTQYF
cdr3_nt: TGTGCCAGCAGCCTCAGTATTTCAAGCACAGATACGCAGTATTTT

d_call: .
clone_size: .
v_call: TRBV12-5
j_call: TRBJ2-5
cdr3_aa: CASGPGRGATQYF
cdr3_nt: TGTGCTAGTGGTCCGGGCCGGGGGGCGACCCAGTACTTC

d_call: .
clone_size: .
v_call: TRBV6-1
j_call: TRBJ2-7
cdr3_aa: CASSDYAQAAYEQYF
cdr3_nt: TGTGCCAGCAGTGACTACGCACAGGCCGCCTACGAGCAGTACTTC

d_call: .
clone_size: .
v_call: TRBV4-2
j_call: TRBJ2-1
cdr3_aa: CASSHLRDEIYNEQFF
cdr3_nt: TGTGCCAGCAGCCATCTCCGGGACGAAATCTACAATGAGCAGTTCTTC

d_call: .
clone_size: few
v_call: TRBV20-1
j_call: TRBJ2-1
cdr3_aa: CSASLGPSSYNEQFF
cdr3_nt: TGCAGTGCTAGTTTGGGACCATCCTCCTACAATGAGCAGTTCTTC

d_call: .
clone_size: .
v_call: TRBV27
j_call: TRBJ2-7
cdr3_aa: CATSGQGSYEQYF
cdr3_nt: TGTGCCACCTCGGGCCAGGGCTCCTACGAGCAGTACTTC

d_call: TRBD2
clone_size: once
v_call: TRBV20-1
j_call: TRBJ2-7
cdr3_aa: CSASGTSASYYEQYF
cdr3_nt: TGCAGTGCTTCCGGGACTAGCGCTTCCTATTACGAGCAGTACTTC

d_call: .
clone_size: .
v_call: TRBV9
j_call: TRBJ2-7
cdr3_aa: CASGGSPGHPYEQYF
cdr3_nt: TGTGCCAGCGGCGGAAGCCCGGGACACCCCTACGAGCAGTACTTC

d_call: .
clone_size: .
v_call: TRBV28
j_call: TRBJ1-4
cdr3_aa: CASSLGDMGKLFF
cdr3_nt: TGTGCCAGCAGTTTGGGGGATATGGGAAAACTGTTTTTT

d_call: TRBD2
clone_size: .
v_call: TRBV9
j_call: TRBJ2-3
cdr3_aa: CASSVEAGGVTDTQYF
cdr3_nt: TGTGCCAGCAGCGTAGAGGCGGGAGGGGTGACAGATACGCAGTATTTT

d_call: .
clone_size: .
v_call: TRBV9
j_call: TRBJ2-2
cdr3_aa: CASSVADGGELFF
cdr3_nt: TGTGCCAGCAGCGTAGCTGACGGCGGGGAGCTGTTTTTT

d_call: .
clone_size: .
v_call: TRBV27
j_call: TRBJ2-3
cdr3_aa: CASRPPQGTDTQYF
cdr3_nt: TGTGCCAGCAGACCGCCCCAGGGTACAGATACGCAGTATTTT

d_call: .
clone_size: .
v_call: TRBV7-9
j_call: TRBJ1-2
cdr3_aa: CASSSPFDLGGYTF
cdr3_nt: TGTGCCAGCAGCTCGCCCTTTGACCTTGGAGGCTACACCTTC

d_call: TRBD2
clone_size: .
v_call: TRBV11-3
j_call: TRBJ2-1
cdr3_aa: CASSRLAGVGEQFF
cdr3_nt: TGTGCCAGCAGCCGCCTAGCGGGAGTAGGGGAGCAGTTCTTC